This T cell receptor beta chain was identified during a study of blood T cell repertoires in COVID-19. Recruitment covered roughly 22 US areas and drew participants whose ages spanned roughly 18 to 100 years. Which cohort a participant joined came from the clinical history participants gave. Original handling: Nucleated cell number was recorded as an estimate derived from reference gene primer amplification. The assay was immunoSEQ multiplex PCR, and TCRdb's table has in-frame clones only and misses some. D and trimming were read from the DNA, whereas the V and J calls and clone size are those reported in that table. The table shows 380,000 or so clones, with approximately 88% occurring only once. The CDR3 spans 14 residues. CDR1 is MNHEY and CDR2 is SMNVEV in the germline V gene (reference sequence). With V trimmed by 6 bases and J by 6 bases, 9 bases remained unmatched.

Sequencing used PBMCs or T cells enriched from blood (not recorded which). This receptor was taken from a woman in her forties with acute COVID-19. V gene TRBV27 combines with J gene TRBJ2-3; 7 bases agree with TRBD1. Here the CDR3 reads CASRTDRVWDTQYF. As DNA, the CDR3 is TGTGCCAGCAGAACCGACAGGGTTTGGGATACGCAGTATTTT.